A selection of T cell receptor beta chains follows, all from one sample in a study of cytomegalovirus exposure and HLA in healthy donors. The data were produced by immunoSEQ multiplex PCR, yet TCRdb's version contains in-frame clones alone and is incomplete. Of some 64,000 clones listed, 90% to 96% are singletons. Material: PBMCs. Receptors were obtained from a woman aged 18 to 35 in good health and CMV-seronegative. The CDR3 runs from the conserved cysteine through the conserved F or W. D genes are given only for firm matches. Part of the rows lack a size; the others show once, few, many or a class for expanded clones.

TRBJ1-5,NA,NA,TRBV15,TGTGCCACCAGCGGACTAGGGGGTAGCAATCAGCCCCAGCATTTT,CATSGLGGSNQPQHF
TRBJ2-5,NA,TRBD2,TRBV19,TGTGCCAGTAGTAGGGACGGGGGGGCTCAAGAGACCCAGTACTTC,CASSRDGGAQETQYF
TRBJ1-1,once,NA,TRBV7-9,TGTGCCAGCACCACGCGGGGGGGTGAAGCTTTCTTT,CASTTRGGEAFF
TRBJ1-2,NA,NA,TRBV28,TGTGCCAGCACCGGTGCACGTTTTAACTATGGCTACACCTTC,CASTGARFNYGYTF
TRBJ1-2,NA,NA,TRBV5-8,TGTGCCAGCAGCTTGTCGGCCGGGAGGCTCTATGGCTACACCTTC,CASSLSAGRLYGYTF
TRBJ1-2,NA,NA,TRBV5-1,TGCGCCAGCAGCTTTGGGGGGACTTCCGGCTATGGCTACACCTTC,CASSFGGTSGYGYTF
TRBJ2-5,NA,TRBD1,TRBV19,TGTGCCAGTAGTATCGGCAGGGGGGAGACCCAGTACTTC,CASSIGRGETQYF
TRBJ2-1,NA,TRBD2,TRBV4-3,TGCGCCAGCAGCCAAGGGACGCTAAGGAGCGGGAGGGAGCAGTTCTTC,CASSQGTLRSGREQFF
TRBJ1-1,NA,NA,TRBV28,TGTGCCAGCAGTTTAGTGGGGGGCACTGAAGCTTTCTTT,CASSLVGGTEAFF
TRBJ2-1,NA,NA,TRBV19,TGTGCCAGTAGGAGCTTCGGCTACAATGAGCAGTTCTTC,CASRSFGYNEQFF
TRBJ2-5,NA,NA,TRBV29-1,TGCAGCGTTAAACCCAGCGGACGACAAGAGACCCAGTACTTC,CSVKPSGRQETQYF
TRBJ2-1,once,TRBD1,TRBV30,TGTGCCTGGAGTGGACAGGGGAATGAGCAGTTCTTC,CAWSGQGNEQFF
TRBJ1-4,NA,TRBD1,TRBV6-5,TGTGCCAGCAGCGACCGGGGACAGCCTAATGAAAAACTGTTTTTT,CASSDRGQPNEKLFF
TRBJ1-5,NA,TRBD1,TRBV15,TGTGCCACCAGCAGAGATCTTAGGGACAGGGGTCAGCCCCAGCATTTT,CATSRDLRDRGQPQHF
TRBJ2-6,NA,NA,TRBV7-3,TGTGCCAGCAGCTTAACAGGGGGTCCTGGGGCCAACGTCCTGACTTTC,CASSLTGGPGANVLTF
TRBJ1-4,NA,TRBD1,TRBV11-2,TGTGCCAGCAGCCGAGGGACAGGCCTTAGACGTGCAACTAATGAAAAACTGTTTTTT,CASSRGTGLRRATNEKLFF
TRBJ2-3,NA,NA,TRBV6-4,TGTGCCAGCAGTTTATCGGGCGGGGATACGCAGTATTTT,CASSLSGGDTQYF
TRBJ2-7,NA,TRBD2,TRBV7-2,TGTGCCAGCAGCCATAGGGTAGCGGGAGGTCGGTTGGGCTACGAGCAGTACTTC,CASSHRVAGGRLGYEQYF
TRBJ2-7,NA,TRBD1,TRBV27,TGTGCCAGCAGTTTCAGGGGGATTAGGGACGAGCAGTACTTC,CASSFRGIRDEQYF
TRBJ1-2,NA,TRBD1,TRBV5-6,TGTGCCAGCAGCCCAGCGGACAGGGGGCGAAGCTATGGCTACACCTTC,CASSPADRGRSYGYTF
TRBJ2-1,NA,NA,TRBV11-1,TGTGCCAGCAGCCCCATGACTGCATACAATGAGCAGTTCTTC,CASSPMTAYNEQFF
TRBJ2-1,NA,TRBD1,TRBV6-5,TGTGCCAGCAGCCGGGACAGATCAGGGACGGAGGAGTTCTTC,CASSRDRSGTEEFF
TRBJ1-4,NA,NA,TRBV7-2,TGTGCCAGCAGCTTAATCGGGGCGGGGGATGAAAAACTGTTTTTT,CASSLIGAGDEKLFF
TRBJ1-5,NA,NA,TRBV9,TGTGCCAGCAGCGCCGGACCGGGGATGCCCCAGCATTTT,CASSAGPGMPQHF
TRBJ2-1,NA,NA,TRBV6-5,TGTGCCTGCGAGGGCGCCCAATACAATGAGCAGTTCTTC,CACEGAQYNEQFF
TRBJ2-3,NA,TRBD2,TRBV30,TGTGCCTGGACCGTAGCGGGGGGGCGGGGAGATACGCAGTATTTT,CAWTVAGGRGDTQYF
TRBJ1-4,NA,TRBD1,TRBV5-1,TGCGCCAGCAGCTTGGCCCGGGACAGGGGCCCTAGGGAAAAACTGTTTTTT,CASSLARDRGPREKLFF
TRBJ2-7,NA,TRBD2,TRBV7-9,TGTGCCAGCAGCTTAGCGAAGGGGACTAGCGGGACCTACGAGCAGTACTTC,CASSLAKGTSGTYEQYF
TRBJ2-7,NA,TRBD1,TRBV29-1,TGCAGCGTTGGGAGCACAGGGGCCTCTTCCTACGAGCAGTACTTC,CSVGSTGASSYEQYF
TRBJ1-1,NA,NA,TRBV5-1,TGCGCCAGCAGCTTGGTGGGAGGGAGGGGGACTGAAGCTTTCTTT,CASSLVGGRGTEAFF
TRBJ2-7,NA,NA,TRBV5-4,TGTGCCAGCAGCCCTGGCCTCCGAAACTACGAGCAGTACTTC,CASSPGLRNYEQYF
TRBJ2-1,NA,TRBD2,TRBV28,TGTGCCAGCAGACATAGCGGGAGGGCCCCGTATGAGCAGTTCTTC,CASRHSGRAPYEQFF
TRBJ2-1,NA,TRBD1,TRBV7-8,TGTGCCAGCAGCGCCGACAGGGTCAGTTGGCAGTTCTTC,CASSADRVSWQFF
TRBJ2-2,NA,NA,TRBV28,TGTGCCAGCAGTTTTCCGCAGGCAACCGGGGAGCTGTTTTTT,CASSFPQATGELFF
TRBJ2-7,NA,NA,TRBV7-2,TGTGCCAGCATGACGGCGGGATTTTACGAGCAGTACTTC,CASMTAGFYEQYF
TRBJ2-3,NA,TRBD2,TRBV7-3,TGTGCCAGCAGCTTAACGTCGGGACTAGCGGGAGGGGGGGCAGATACGCAGTATTTT,CASSLTSGLAGGGADTQYF
TRBJ2-7,NA,NA,TRBV11-2,TGTGCCAGCAGCTTAGTGCGGGGACCCCGGGAGCAGTACTTC,CASSLVRGPREQYF
TRBJ2-2,once,TRBD2,TRBV19,TGTGCCAGTACCCCTAGCGGGGAGAGTCGTGCCGGGGAGCTGTTTTTT,CASTPSGESRAGELFF
TRBJ2-3,NA,TRBD2,TRBV9,TGTGCCAGCAGCGTAGTGTCTAGCGGGGCGCTGGATACGCAGTATTTT,CASSVVSSGALDTQYF
TRBJ2-7,NA,TRBD2,TRBV9,TGTGCCAGCAGCGCTAGCGGGGCCACCTACGAGCAGTACTTC,CASSASGATYEQYF
TRBJ2-3,NA,NA,TRBV7-9,TGTGCCAGCAGCTCCCGGGTGTCGGAACTCACAGATACGCAGTATTTT,CASSSRVSELTDTQYF
TRBJ1-1,NA,NA,TRBV28,TGTGCCAGCAGTGCCCCGGTCACTGAAGCTTTCTTT,CASSAPVTEAFF
TRBJ1-1,NA,NA,TRBV5-8,TGTGCCAGCAGCTTGGGGCGGACAAGGGGGAACACTGAAGCTTTCTTT,CASSLGRTRGNTEAFF
TRBJ1-5,NA,NA,TRBV9,TGTGCCAGCAGCGTAGGTCCGGTTAGCAATCAGCCCCAGCATTTT,CASSVGPVSNQPQHF
TRBJ2-5,NA,NA,TRBV18,TGTGCCAGCTCACCAAGACCGGGAAGAGAGACCCAGTACTTC,CASSPRPGRETQYF
TRBJ2-5,NA,TRBD2,TRBV27,TGTGCCAGCAGTACCCGGATTAGCGGGGTCGAGACCCAGTACTTC,CASSTRISGVETQYF
TRBJ2-1,NA,TRBD2,TRBV5-1,TGCGCCAGCAGCTTGGGGGGACTAGCTCCTGAGCAGTTCTTC,CASSLGGLAPEQFF
TRBJ1-5,once,NA,TRBV28,TGTGCCAGCAGGCAGGGTAATAATCAGCCCCAGCATTTT,CASRQGNNQPQHF
TRBJ1-4,NA,NA,TRBV25-1,TGTGCCAGCAGTGTGGGGGCTGGGGAAAAACTGTTTTTT,CASSVGAGEKLFF
TRBJ1-4,NA,NA,TRBV6-5,TGTGCCAGCAGACCAGGGCTGGCTAATGAAAAACTGTTTTTT,CASRPGLANEKLFF
TRBJ2-7,NA,TRBD2,TRBV7-3,TGTGCCAGCAGCTTAAATGGGGGGGGCGAGCAGTACTTC,CASSLNGGGEQYF
TRBJ2-2,NA,TRBD1,TRBV7-3,TGTGCCAGCAGTCCCGCCCGGGACAGACCCACCGGGGAGCTGTTTTTT,CASSPARDRPTGELFF
TRBJ1-1,NA,NA,TRBV4-3,TGCGCCAGCAGCCCAAGACTCCAGAACACTGAAGCTTTCTTT,CASSPRLQNTEAFF